This is a list of T cell receptor beta chains from one sample in a study of beta chain features in type 1 diabetes. TCRdb keeps only in-frame clones here, not all; method: immunoSEQ multiplex PCR. The profile shows around 250,000 clones, around an eighth of them singletons. Sequencing was carried out using naive CD4+ T cells from blood. The receptors originated from a woman in her thirties or forties in good health. CDR3s include the opening cysteine and the closing phenylalanine or tryptophan. D genes are given only for firm matches. The listing skips clone size in some rows; elsewhere it reads once, few, many or a size class.

v_call,d_call,j_call,clone_size,cdr3_aa,cdr3_nt
TRBV28,.,TRBJ2-7,.,CASRTAGLPSEQYF,TGTGCCAGCAGGACCGCGGGACTCCCTTCCGAGCAGTACTTC
TRBV18,.,TRBJ2-7,few,CASSPNRDSSYEQYF,TGTGCCAGCTCACCTAACAGGGATAGCTCCTACGAGCAGTACTTC
TRBV6-1,TRBD2,TRBJ2-3,.,CAAGRVDTDTQYF,TGTGCCGCCGGGAGGGTGGACACAGATACGCAGTATTTT
TRBV29-1,.,TRBJ1-4,few,CSVETPYNEKLFF,TGCAGCGTTGAAACACCATATAATGAAAAACTGTTTTTT
TRBV2,TRBD2,TRBJ2-5,.,CASSGGGLDETQYF,TGTGCCAGCAGTGGCGGGGGGTTGGATGAGACCCAGTACTTC
TRBV6-1,.,TRBJ2-2,few,CATLFGVNTGELFF,TGTGCCACCCTGTTCGGGGTTAACACCGGGGAGCTGTTTTTT
TRBV19,.,TRBJ2-3,.,CASSIPGADTQYF,TGTGCCAGTAGTATCCCCGGGGCAGATACGCAGTATTTT
TRBV6-7,TRBD1,TRBJ2-7,.,CASSYLEGQLSSYEQYF,TGTGCCAGCAGTTACCTCGAGGGACAGCTGAGCTCCTACGAGCAGTACTTC
TRBV11-2,TRBD2,TRBJ2-2,.,CASSHLGGSGGFFGELFF,TGTGCCAGCAGCCACCTGGGAGGGAGCGGGGGCTTCTTTGGGGAGCTGTTTTTT
TRBV4-2,.,TRBJ2-3,.,CASSQERVAPDTQYF,TGTGCCAGCAGCCAAGAACGAGTAGCGCCAGATACGCAGTATTTT
TRBV21-1,.,TRBJ1-1,few,CASNRRTGSDLNTEAFF,TGTGCCAGCAACCGAAGGACAGGTTCTGATTTGAACACTGAAGCTTTCTTT
TRBV5-1,TRBD2,TRBJ2-1,.,CASSEGLAGAALQFF,TGCGCCAGCAGCGAGGGACTAGCGGGGGCTGCCCTTCAGTTCTTC
TRBV9,.,TRBJ1-2,.,CASSEQPRYGYTF,TGTGCCAGCAGCGAGCAACCTCGATATGGCTACACCTTC
TRBV18,.,TRBJ2-2,few,CASSPGQATGELFF,TGTGCCAGCTCACCAGGGCAGGCCACCGGGGAGCTGTTTTTT
TRBV2,.,TRBJ1-6,few,CASKPGEDSPLHF,TGTGCCAGCAAACCTGGGGAGGATTCACCCCTCCACTTT
TRBV6-5,.,TRBJ1-5,few,CASGGWNQPQHF,TGTGCCAGCGGGGGGTGGAATCAGCCCCAGCATTTT
TRBV18,.,TRBJ2-7,.,CASSPTSIYEQYF,TGTGCCAGCTCACCAACCAGTATCTACGAGCAGTACTTC
TRBV11-2,.,TRBJ2-4,few,CASSLRESAKNIQYF,TGTGCCAGCAGCTTACGGGAGTCGGCCAAAAACATTCAGTACTTC
TRBV7-8,TRBD1,TRBJ2-2,.,CASSTRQGLAAGELFF,TGTGCCAGCAGCACGAGACAGGGCCTCGCCGCCGGGGAGCTGTTTTTT
TRBV5-6,.,TRBJ1-2,.,CASSLAGIKHGYTF,TGTGCCAGCAGCTTGGCAGGAATTAAGCATGGCTACACCTTC
TRBV18,.,TRBJ1-5,few,CASSPQGTARVPQHF,TGTGCCAGCTCACCACAAGGAACGGCGAGGGTGCCCCAGCATTTT
TRBV14,.,TRBJ2-5,few,CASSLSFDRPGETQYF,TGTGCCAGCAGCCTTTCCTTCGACAGGCCGGGGGAGACCCAGTACTTC
TRBV6-1,TRBD2,TRBJ2-5,.,CASSVPGTSGGARETQYF,TGTGCCAGCAGTGTACCCGGGACTAGCGGGGGGGCCCGAGAGACCCAGTACTTC
TRBV5-1,.,TRBJ2-3,.,CASSPLAGGRSDTQYF,TGCGCCAGCAGCCCGTTGGCGGGCGGGCGGTCAGATACGCAGTATTTT
TRBV29-1,TRBD1,TRBJ2-5,.,CSVHQGAAETQYF,TGCAGCGTTCACCAGGGGGCCGCGGAGACCCAGTACTTC
TRBV19,.,TRBJ1-2,.,CASTAGRAYGYTF,TGTGCCAGTACGGCGGGGCGCGCCTATGGCTACACCTTC